This T cell receptor (beta chain) was identified during a study of read filtering for tumor transcriptome and immune sequencing. Study-wide background: RNA-seq yielded only roughly 75 to 1,300 TCR reads, IR-seq about 4 to 10.27 million.

Ten or more counts support this clonotype. This library used approximately 0.4 ug RNA and molecular barcoded adaptors spanning alpha/delta and beta/gamma chains. TCRdb analysed the reads with MiXCR anew, one entry per CDR3 protein. The sample yields tens of thousands of distinct CDR3 sequences, more than 20% seen once. At the time of active disease, bone marrow was collected from every patient. The CDR3 length is 17 residues. Per the germline V gene, CDR1 is SQVTM and CDR2 is ANQGSEA. J gave up 2 bases and V 6 bases, and 12 bases lay outside the gene matches. The sample comprised a population of CD138-negative cells sorted from bone marrow. The chain links TRBV29-1 to TRBJ2-2; the match to TRBD1 covers 10 bases. The TCR sequence derives from a donor aged 40 or older with multiple myeloma. The CDR3 DNA follows: TGCAGCGTCGATCCCGGGACAGGGGATGCCAACACCGGGGAGCTGTTTTTT. As protein: CSVDPGTGDANTGELFF.